This record looks at one TCR beta chain sequence and its context. The antigen is unknown. These data are taken from a study of cytomegalovirus exposure and HLA in healthy donors. Findings and limits, study-wide: Using the classifier, cytomegalovirus status was reportedly diagnosed with high specificity and sensitivity. When analyzed later, a missense DCLRE1C variant was found to be linked to TCR beta V- and J-gene trimming.

With 60 Vbeta and 13 Jbeta primers, the PCR was carried out. Sequenced by immunoSEQ multiplex PCR; TCRdb stores in-frame clones only, minus some. Its clone listing holds about 130,000 clones. The length of the CDR3 is 14 residues. Germline CDR1 and CDR2: MNHEY and SMNVEV (reference sequence). V was pared by 8 bases and J by 3 bases, with 7 bases of the junction left unmatched. Sequencing used PBMCs. The chain couples TRBV27 to TRBJ2-7; TRBD1 agrees at 10 bases. This TCR derives from a woman in her sixties or seventies in good health and CMV-seronegative. The CDR3: CASGYGTGDYEQYF. The CDR3 DNA reads TGTGCCAGCGGCTACGGGACAGGGGACTACGAGCAGTACTTC.